Below are 24 T cell receptor beta chains sequenced from a single sample in a study of patients and donors after allogeneic stem cell transplantation. TCRdb re-derived calls from the RT-PCR reads in MiXCR, one entry per CDR3 protein. The sample records hundreds of thousands of distinct CDR3 sequences, roughly 17% being singletons. The sequencing input was blood, either unsorted or a sorted T cell fraction (not recorded which). Source of these receptors: a human donor who was either an allogeneic HSCT recipient or a stem cell or donor lymphocyte infusion donor (not recorded which). It is not recorded whose cells these are; they may come from a transplant donor.

The chain links TRBV6-4 to TRBJ2-3; 10 bases match TRBD1. After removal of 0 bases from V and 2 bases from J, the junction contained 2 bases not matched to a gene. The CDR3 totals 16 residues. Looked up from germline, CDR1 is MRHNA and CDR2 is SNTAGT. The CDR3 DNA reads as TGTGCCAGCAGTGACTCCGGGACAGGGGTCACAGATACGCAGTATTTT. Protein sequence: CASSDSGTGVTDTQYF.

V usage is TRBV10-3 and J usage is TRBJ2-1, with 13 nucleotides matching TRBD2. The length of the CDR3 is 20 residues. With 2 bases clipped from V and 0 bases from J, the junction kept 10 bases outside the gene matches. The V gene's germline CDR1 is ENHRY and CDR2 SYGVKD. For the CDR3, the DNA is TGTGCCATCAGTGAGCGAGTACTAGCGGGAGGGCTTAGCTCCTACAATGAGCAGTTCTTC. Translation gives CAISERVLAGGLSSYNEQFF.

This rearrangement joins TRBV6-2 or TRBV6-3 to TRBJ1-2; no clear D gene. Germline V gene lookup returns CDR1 MNHEY and CDR2 SVGEGT. CDR3 length: 12 amino acids. The V end lost 4 bases, the J end lost 6 bases, and 9 bases lay between the germline ends. The CDR3 coding sequence is TGTGCCAGCAGTTTTGACGGGGATGGCTACACCTTC. This gives the protein CASSFDGDGYTF.

This clonotype was observed a handful of times. The chain uses TRBV12-3 or TRBV12-4 and TRBJ2-7; 11 bases are a match to TRBD2. Trimming removed 3 bases from V and 4 bases from J; junction bases left unmatched: 11. This CDR3 has 17 amino acids. The CDR3 sequence is CASSLGLSGRAEYEQYF. The CDR3 DNA sequence: TGTGCCAGCAGTTTGGGGCTTAGCGGGAGGGCCGAATACGAGCAGTACTTC.

V and J are TRBV6-2 or TRBV6-3 and TRBJ2-1, with 11 positions matching TRBD2. The CDR3 has 15 amino acids. Germline V gene lookup returns CDR1 MNHEY and CDR2 SVGEGT. Losses at the gene ends were 7 bases for V and 7 bases for J; bases not matched to a gene: 9. CDR3 residues: CASTKGVAGGNEQFF. The CDR3 coding sequence is TGTGCCAGCACCAAGGGGGTAGCGGGGGGGAATGAGCAGTTCTTC.

V usage is TRBV24-1 and J usage is TRBJ2-5; D is unclear. Looked up from germline, CDR1 is KGHDR and CDR2 is SFDVKD. This CDR3 is built from 11 residues. Trimming cost V 3 bases and J 3 bases, with 1 base left between them. CDR3 protein: CATSDEETQYF. CDR3 sequence (DNA): TGTGCCACCAGTGATGAAGAGACCCAGTACTTC.

This clonotype has more than one count but fewer than ten. The rearrangement joins TRBV11-2 to TRBJ2-7; 13 positions match TRBD2. V dropped 5 bases and J dropped 4; count of bases not matched to a gene: 5. This CDR3 has 15 residues. The germline gives CDR1 SGHAT, CDR2 FQNNGV. CDR3 amino acids: CASSLGLAGEYEQYF. CDR3 bases: TGTGCCAGCAGCCTCGGACTAGCGGGGGAGTACGAGCAGTACTTC.

V is TRBV20-1 and J is TRBJ2-4; 8 bases align to TRBD1. CDR1 and CDR2 from the germline V gene are DFQATT and SNEGSKA (reference sequence). Germline trimming cut 6 bases from V and 4 bases from J; bases unmatched to any gene: 2. The CDR3 spans 12 residues. The CDR3 region has the DNA TGCAGTGCGCGGACAGGGAAAAACATTCAGTACTTC. This encodes CSARTGKNIQYF.

This clonotype has a handful of counts. The chain carries TRBV2 and TRBJ1-6, with a possible D match to TRBD1 (5 bases). V was clipped by 4 bases and J by 3 bases, with 16 bases between them. This CDR3 has 17 amino acids. Germline V gives CDR1 SNHLY, CDR2 FYNNEI. CDR3 DNA sequence: TGTGCCAGCAGTGTGGGACGGGACGGCGGCTATAATTCACCCCTCCACTTT. It specifies CASSVGRDGGYNSPLHF.

The V gene is TRBV13, the J gene TRBJ2-3; D is unresolved. V gave up 0 bases and J gave up 8 bases, with 21 bases separating them. CDR1 is PRHDT, CDR2 FYEKMQ, per germline (reference sequence). This CDR3 has 17 residues. The CDR3 DNA sequence: TGTGCCAGCAGCTTAGGCCCCGGACCCCCTTTGTCTGGTACGCAGTATTTT. This sequence encodes CASSLGPGPPLSGTQYF.

The chain employs TRBV5-6 and TRBJ1-1; TRBD1 is a possible D gene (6 bases). The CDR3 contains 14 residues. CDR1 and CDR2 (germline): SGHDT, YYEEEE. Between the trimmed V and J ends, which lost 4 bases and 8 bases, there was a span of 18 bases. CDR3 sequence reads: CASSPTGKVSEAFF. For the CDR3, the DNA is TGTGCCAGCAGCCCCACAGGGAAGGTATCGGAAGCTTTCTTT.

A few counts support this clonotype. The CDR3, as DNA: TGTGCCAGCAGCCCCTCCGTGGGTCTGGGGGAGCAGTACTTC. It is translated as CASSPSVGLGEQYF. The chain recombines TRBV7-2 with TRBJ2-7; the D is unclear. Germline V CDR1 and CDR2: SGHTA, FQGNSA. V was cut by 5 bases and J by 7 bases, with 18 bases left in between. CDR3 length: 14 residues.

CDR3 sequence reads: CASSLHREGPYEQYF. The CDR3 region has the DNA TGTGCCAGCAGCCTCCACCGGGAAGGGCCTTACGAGCAGTACTTC. The J gene is TRBJ2-7, the V gene TRBV4-2; D is possibly TRBD2 (5 bases). Trimming left V 4 bases short and J 4 bases short, with 17 bases between. Per germline, CDR1 LGHNA and CDR2 YNFKEQ. This CDR3 has 15 residues.

This clonotype was counted only a few times. This chain joins TRBV6-2 or TRBV6-3 and TRBJ2-7, with unresolved D. The CDR3 spans 11 residues. Germline V gives CDR1 MNHEY, CDR2 SVGEGT. The germline V and J ends were trimmed by 3 bases and 9 bases, with 9 bases remaining between them. The CDR3, as DNA: TGTGCCAGCAGTTATGGTGGGGTGCAGTACTTC. Its translation is CASSYGGVQYF.

V gene TRBV18 combines with J gene TRBJ1-2; possibly TRBD1 for D (5 bases). The germline V and J ends were trimmed by 3 bases and 4 bases, with 15 bases remaining between them. This CDR3 spans 15 amino acids. Per the germline V gene, CDR1 is KGHSH and CDR2 is LQKENI. The CDR3 spells CASSPSPPGGYGYTF. DNA for the CDR3: TGTGCCAGCTCACCGTCGCCGCCGGGGGGCTATGGCTACACCTTC.

This clonotype was seen repeatedly, ten times or more. The chain carries TRBV20-1 and TRBJ1-5; D is possibly TRBD1 (5 bases). The V end was cut by 7 bases, the J end by 0 bases, with 7 bases between. Looked up from germline, CDR1 is DFQATT and CDR2 is SNEGSKA (reference sequence). The CDR3 consists of 12 residues. The CDR3 region has the DNA TGCAGTGGACAGTATAGCAATCAGCCCCAGCATTTT. Residues: CSGQYSNQPQHF.

The rearrangement uses TRBV20-1 and TRBJ1-2; unclear D gene. The germline V and J ends were trimmed by 0 bases and 0 bases, with 14 bases remaining between them. This CDR3 spans 16 amino acids. Germline V lookup: CDR1 DFQATT, CDR2 SNEGSKA (reference sequence). This CDR3 reads CSARDFGRKTNYGYTF. CDR3 nucleotides: TGCAGTGCTAGAGATTTCGGGAGGAAAACTAACTATGGCTACACCTTC.

The CDR3 DNA reads as TGCAGTGCTAGGGGGCAGGTATACGAGCAGTACTTC. This sequence encodes CSARGQVYEQYF. The rearrangement uses TRBV20-1 and TRBJ2-7; D is possibly TRBD1 (5 bases). The CDR3 extends over 12 amino acids. The V end was cut by 3 bases, the J end by 4 bases, with 10 bases between. The germline V gene encodes CDR1 DFQATT and CDR2 SNEGSKA (reference sequence).

This clonotype was detected only a few times. This chain joins TRBV6-5 and TRBJ2-3; TRBD1 might be the D (6 bases). The ends were cut back, 3 bases at V and 1 base at J, with 14 bases in the middle. This CDR3 is 16 amino acids long. Germline CDR1 is MNHEY and CDR2 is SVGAGI. The CDR3 coding sequence is TGTGCCAGCAGTTATACCGGCAGGGGTCGCACAGATACGCAGTATTTT. This encodes CASSYTGRGRTDTQYF.

This clonotype was observed many times. This chain links TRBV15 with TRBJ2-4; 9 nucleotides align to TRBD2. V lost 0 bases, J lost 6 bases, and 15 bases stayed unmatched. The CDR3 runs to 19 residues. In germline, CDR1 is LNHNV, CDR2 YYDKDF (reference sequence). The CDR3 DNA reads TGTGCCACCAGCAGAGATCCGTCTTTCAAGCGGGGGGACTTAAACATTCAGTACTTC. Amino acids: CATSRDPSFKRGDLNIQYF.

The chain is built from TRBV9 and TRBJ1-1; 8 bases fit TRBD1. The germline CDR1 and CDR2 sequences are SGDLS and YYNGEE. V lost 4 bases, J lost 5 bases, and 7 bases stayed unmatched. The length of the CDR3 is 14 residues. For the CDR3, the DNA is TGTGCCAGCAGCACCCGGGGACAGGCAACTGAAGCTTTCTTT. Its translation is CASSTRGQATEAFF. The full variable domain, completed using reference TRBV9 and TRBJ1-1, is DSGVTQTPKHLITATGQRVTLRCSPRSGDLSVYWYQQSLDQGLQFLIQYYNGEERAKGNILERFSAQQFPDLHSELNLSSLELGDSALYFCASSTRGQATEAFFGQGTRLTVV.

The V gene is TRBV6-1, the J gene TRBJ2-1, with D possibly being TRBD1 (6 bases). V was clipped by 6 bases and J by 0 bases, with 18 bases between them. The CDR3 is made up of 17 amino acids. Per germline, CDR1 MNHNS and CDR2 SASEGT. CDR3 in amino acids: CASRSPRLGASYNEQFF. The CDR3, as DNA: TGTGCCAGCAGATCCCCCCGACTGGGGGCCTCCTACAATGAGCAGTTCTTC.

The table lists this clonotype with a few counts. In this CDR3 the conserved last residue, phenylalanine or tryptophan, is missing, so a read error is likely. The chain has TRBV5-1 and TRBJ2-5, with unresolved D. Germline V lookup: CDR1 SGHRS, CDR2 YFSETQ. Trimming cost V 4 bases and J 0 bases, with 7 bases left between them. CDR3 length: 13 residues. Here the CDR3 reads CASSIMYQETQYL. Written as DNA, the CDR3 is TGCGCCAGCAGCATAATGTACCAAGAGACCCAGTACCTC.

This chain joins TRBV11-3 and TRBJ1-1, with D uncertain. V lost 3 bases to trimming and J lost 2 bases, with 13 bases between them. Germline values: CDR1 SGHNT, CDR2 YENEEA. There are 15 residues in the CDR3. This chain's CDR3 is CASSLAVGINTEAFF. The CDR3 bases are TGTGCCAGCAGCTTGGCAGTGGGGATAAACACTGAAGCTTTCTTT.